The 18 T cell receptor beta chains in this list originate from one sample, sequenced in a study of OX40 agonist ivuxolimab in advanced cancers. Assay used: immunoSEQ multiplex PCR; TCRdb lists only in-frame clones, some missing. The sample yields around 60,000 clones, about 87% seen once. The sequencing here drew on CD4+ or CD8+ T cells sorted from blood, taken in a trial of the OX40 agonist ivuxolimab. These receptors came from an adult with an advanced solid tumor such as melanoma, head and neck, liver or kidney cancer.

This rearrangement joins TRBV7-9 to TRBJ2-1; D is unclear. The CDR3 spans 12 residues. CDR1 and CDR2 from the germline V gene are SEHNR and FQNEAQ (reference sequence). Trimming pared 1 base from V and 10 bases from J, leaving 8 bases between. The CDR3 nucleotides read TGTGCCAGCAGCTTAGGGAGAAGCGAGCAGTTCTTC. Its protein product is CASSLGRSEQFF.

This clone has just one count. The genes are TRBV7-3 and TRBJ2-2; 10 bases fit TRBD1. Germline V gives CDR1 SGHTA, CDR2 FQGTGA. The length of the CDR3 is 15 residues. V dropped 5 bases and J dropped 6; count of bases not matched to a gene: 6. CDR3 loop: CASSRQGAGAGELFF. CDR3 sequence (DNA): TGTGCCAGCAGCCGACAGGGGGCAGGTGCCGGGGAGCTGTTTTTT.

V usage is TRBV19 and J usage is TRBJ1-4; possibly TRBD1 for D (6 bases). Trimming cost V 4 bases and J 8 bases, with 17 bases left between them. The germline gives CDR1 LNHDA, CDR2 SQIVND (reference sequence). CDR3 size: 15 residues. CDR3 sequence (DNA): TGTGCCAGTAGTACCCGACAGGCCTTCGGGGAAAAACTGTTTTTT. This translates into CASSTRQAFGEKLFF.

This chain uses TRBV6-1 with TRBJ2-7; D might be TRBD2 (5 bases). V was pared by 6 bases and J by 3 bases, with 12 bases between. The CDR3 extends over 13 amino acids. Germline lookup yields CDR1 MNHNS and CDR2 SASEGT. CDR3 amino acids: CASREAPSYEQYF. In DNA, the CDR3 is TGTGCCAGCAGGGAGGCACCGAGCTACGAGCAGTACTTC.

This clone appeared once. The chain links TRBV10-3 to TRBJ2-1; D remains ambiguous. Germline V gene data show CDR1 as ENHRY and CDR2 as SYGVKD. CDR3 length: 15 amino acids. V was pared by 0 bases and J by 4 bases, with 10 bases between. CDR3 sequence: CAISESQNEYNEQFF. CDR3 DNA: TGTGCCATCAGTGAGTCCCAAAACGAGTACAATGAGCAGTTCTTC.

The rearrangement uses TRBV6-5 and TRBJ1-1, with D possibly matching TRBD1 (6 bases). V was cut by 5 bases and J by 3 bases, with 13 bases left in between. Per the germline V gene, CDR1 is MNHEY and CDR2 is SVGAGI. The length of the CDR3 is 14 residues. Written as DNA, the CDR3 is TGTGCCAGCAGTACACAGGGCGGATACACTGAAGCTTTCTTT. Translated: CASSTQGGYTEAFF.

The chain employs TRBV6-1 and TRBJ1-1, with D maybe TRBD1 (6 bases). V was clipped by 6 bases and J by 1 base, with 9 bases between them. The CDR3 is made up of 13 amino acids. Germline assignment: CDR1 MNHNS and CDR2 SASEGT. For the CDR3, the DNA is TGTGCCAGCAGGGGACACCCGAACACTGAAGCTTTCTTT. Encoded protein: CASRGHPNTEAFF.

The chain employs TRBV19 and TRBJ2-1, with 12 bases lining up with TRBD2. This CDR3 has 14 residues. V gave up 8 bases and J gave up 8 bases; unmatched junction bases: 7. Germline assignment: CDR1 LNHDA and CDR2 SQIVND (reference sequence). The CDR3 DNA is TGTGCCAGTCGGACTAGCGGGACCGTGCATGAGCAGTTCTTC. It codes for CASRTSGTVHEQFF.

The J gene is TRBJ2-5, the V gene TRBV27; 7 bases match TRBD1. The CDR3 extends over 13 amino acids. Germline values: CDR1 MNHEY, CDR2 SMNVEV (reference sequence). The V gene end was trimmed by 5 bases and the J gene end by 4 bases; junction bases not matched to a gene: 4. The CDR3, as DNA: TGTGCCAGCAGTGCGACAGGGAGAGAGACCCAGTACTTC. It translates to CASSATGRETQYF.

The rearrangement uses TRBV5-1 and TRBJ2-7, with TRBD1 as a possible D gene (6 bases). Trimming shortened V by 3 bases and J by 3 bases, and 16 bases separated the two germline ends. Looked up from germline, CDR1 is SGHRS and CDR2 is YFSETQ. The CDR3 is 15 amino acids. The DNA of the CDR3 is TGCGCCAGCAGCTCGCGCAGGGGCGCAGGCTACGAGCAGTACTTC. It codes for CASSSRRGAGYEQYF.

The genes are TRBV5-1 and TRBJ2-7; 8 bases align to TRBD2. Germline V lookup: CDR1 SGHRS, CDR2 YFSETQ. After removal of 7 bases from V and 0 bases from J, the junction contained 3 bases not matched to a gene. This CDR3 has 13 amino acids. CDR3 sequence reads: CASREGSSYEQYF. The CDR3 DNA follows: TGCGCCAGCCGGGAGGGGAGCTCCTACGAGCAGTACTTC.

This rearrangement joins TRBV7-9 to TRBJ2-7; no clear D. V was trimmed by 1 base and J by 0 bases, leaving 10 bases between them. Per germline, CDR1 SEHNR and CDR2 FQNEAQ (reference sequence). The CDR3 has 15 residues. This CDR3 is CASSLERLGSYEQYF. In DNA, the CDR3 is TGTGCCAGCAGCTTAGAGAGACTTGGCTCCTACGAGCAGTACTTC.

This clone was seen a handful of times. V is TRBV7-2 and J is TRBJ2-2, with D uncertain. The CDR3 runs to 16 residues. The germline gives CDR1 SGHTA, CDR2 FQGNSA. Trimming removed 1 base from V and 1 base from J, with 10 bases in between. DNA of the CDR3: TGTGCCAGCAGCTTAGTTCCGGTGGGGAACACCGGGGAGCTGTTTTTT. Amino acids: CASSLVPVGNTGELFF.

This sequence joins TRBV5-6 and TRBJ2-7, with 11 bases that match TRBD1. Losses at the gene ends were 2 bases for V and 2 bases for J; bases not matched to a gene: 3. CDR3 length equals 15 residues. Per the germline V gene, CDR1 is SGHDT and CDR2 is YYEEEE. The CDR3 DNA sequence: TGTGCCAGCAGCTTTGGGACAGGGGGTACCTACGAGCAGTACTTC. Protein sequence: CASSFGTGGTYEQYF.

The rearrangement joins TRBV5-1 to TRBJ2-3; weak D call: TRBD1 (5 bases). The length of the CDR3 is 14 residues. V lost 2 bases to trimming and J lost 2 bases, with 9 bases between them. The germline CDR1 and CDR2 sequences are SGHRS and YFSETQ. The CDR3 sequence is CASSLGHNTDTQYF. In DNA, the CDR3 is TGCGCCAGCAGCTTAGGACACAACACAGATACGCAGTATTTT.

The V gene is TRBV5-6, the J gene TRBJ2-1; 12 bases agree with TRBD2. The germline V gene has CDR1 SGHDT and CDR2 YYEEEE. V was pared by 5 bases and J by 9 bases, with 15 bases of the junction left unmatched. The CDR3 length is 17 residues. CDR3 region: CASSQIGSSGRGGEQFF. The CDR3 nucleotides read TGTGCCAGCAGTCAAATCGGATCTAGCGGGAGGGGTGGTGAGCAGTTCTTC.

In nucleotides, the CDR3 is TGTGCCAGCAGTGTGACAGCTTGGGAAGCTTTCTTT. It specifies CASSVTAWEAFF. The chain has TRBV2 and TRBJ1-1; the D gene is possibly TRBD1 (5 bases). CDR1 is SNHLY and CDR2 is FYNNEI in the germline V gene. The CDR3 sequence is 12 residues long. Trimming removed 4 bases from V and 8 bases from J, with 11 bases in between.

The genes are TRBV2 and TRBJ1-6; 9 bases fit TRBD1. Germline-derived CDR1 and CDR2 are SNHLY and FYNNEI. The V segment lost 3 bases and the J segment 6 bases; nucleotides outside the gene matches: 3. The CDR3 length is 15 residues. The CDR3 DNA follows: TGTGCCAGCAGTGAGGGACAGGGATCTAATTCACCCCTCCACTTT. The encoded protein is CASSEGQGSNSPLHF.